The T cell receptor beta chain described here comes from a study of CD8 T cells in ankylosing spondylitis. This clonotype was recorded a few times. The target antigen is unknown. Study-level results: Enrichment of disease-linked clones was reportedly significant in matched ankylosing spondylitis synovial fluid. There were earlier reports of some motif variants in reactive arthritis synovial fluid and blood. Clones that were linked to disease were CD8+ and were relatively rare in peripheral blood.

Each CDR3 protein gets one entry after TCRdb re-called the 5' RACE reads with MiXCR. Of about 250,000 distinct CDR3 sequences listed, roughly 32% are singletons. This TCR was recovered from a male donor with ankylosing spondylitis or in good health (not recorded which). The sequencing sample was made of blood, either unsorted or a sorted T cell fraction (not recorded which).

The CDR3 region has the DNA TGCAGTGCTAGAGACCGTCGGGACTCTGCACTCTACGAGCAGTACTTC. It codes for CSARDRRDSALYEQYF. This rearrangement joins TRBV20-1 to TRBJ2-7; perhaps TRBD2 as D (6 bases). V shed 0 bases and J shed 3 bases, with 18 bases lying between them. CDR1 DFQATT and CDR2 SNEGSKA come from the germline V gene (reference sequence). There are 16 residues in the CDR3.